This T cell receptor beta chain was recovered during a study of graft-versus-host responses after intestinal transplantation. Study information: The study gave all recipients anti-thymocyte globulin induction, then tacrolimus and steroids for two to three years.

Germline values: CDR1 MDHEN, CDR2 SYDVKM. The trim removed 2 bases at V and 0 bases at J, leaving 4 bases unmatched. The CDR3 runs 16 residues. About this clone: What it binds is not known.

Overall study results and limits: The highest levels of circulating GvH clones went along with early declines in HvG clones after transplant. Researchers found GvH clones in recipient marrow, and some showed up first in ileum or blood.

Method: immunoSEQ multiplex PCR; TCRdb's copy keeps in-frame clones and lacks some. Of about 40,000 clones listed, less than 95% were seen once; the top ten hold 2% to 2.5%. This sequence joins TRBV28 and TRBJ2-1; TRBD2 matches 7 bases. The clonotype comes from a human patient who received an intestinal transplant, so some T cells may come from the graft donor. This specimen consisted of PBMCs, obtained approximately 320 days after intestinal transplant. For the CDR3, the DNA is TGTGCCAGCAGTTTAGTGGGAGGGAGCTCCTACAATGAGCAGTTCTTC. Amino acids: CASSLVGGSSYNEQFF.